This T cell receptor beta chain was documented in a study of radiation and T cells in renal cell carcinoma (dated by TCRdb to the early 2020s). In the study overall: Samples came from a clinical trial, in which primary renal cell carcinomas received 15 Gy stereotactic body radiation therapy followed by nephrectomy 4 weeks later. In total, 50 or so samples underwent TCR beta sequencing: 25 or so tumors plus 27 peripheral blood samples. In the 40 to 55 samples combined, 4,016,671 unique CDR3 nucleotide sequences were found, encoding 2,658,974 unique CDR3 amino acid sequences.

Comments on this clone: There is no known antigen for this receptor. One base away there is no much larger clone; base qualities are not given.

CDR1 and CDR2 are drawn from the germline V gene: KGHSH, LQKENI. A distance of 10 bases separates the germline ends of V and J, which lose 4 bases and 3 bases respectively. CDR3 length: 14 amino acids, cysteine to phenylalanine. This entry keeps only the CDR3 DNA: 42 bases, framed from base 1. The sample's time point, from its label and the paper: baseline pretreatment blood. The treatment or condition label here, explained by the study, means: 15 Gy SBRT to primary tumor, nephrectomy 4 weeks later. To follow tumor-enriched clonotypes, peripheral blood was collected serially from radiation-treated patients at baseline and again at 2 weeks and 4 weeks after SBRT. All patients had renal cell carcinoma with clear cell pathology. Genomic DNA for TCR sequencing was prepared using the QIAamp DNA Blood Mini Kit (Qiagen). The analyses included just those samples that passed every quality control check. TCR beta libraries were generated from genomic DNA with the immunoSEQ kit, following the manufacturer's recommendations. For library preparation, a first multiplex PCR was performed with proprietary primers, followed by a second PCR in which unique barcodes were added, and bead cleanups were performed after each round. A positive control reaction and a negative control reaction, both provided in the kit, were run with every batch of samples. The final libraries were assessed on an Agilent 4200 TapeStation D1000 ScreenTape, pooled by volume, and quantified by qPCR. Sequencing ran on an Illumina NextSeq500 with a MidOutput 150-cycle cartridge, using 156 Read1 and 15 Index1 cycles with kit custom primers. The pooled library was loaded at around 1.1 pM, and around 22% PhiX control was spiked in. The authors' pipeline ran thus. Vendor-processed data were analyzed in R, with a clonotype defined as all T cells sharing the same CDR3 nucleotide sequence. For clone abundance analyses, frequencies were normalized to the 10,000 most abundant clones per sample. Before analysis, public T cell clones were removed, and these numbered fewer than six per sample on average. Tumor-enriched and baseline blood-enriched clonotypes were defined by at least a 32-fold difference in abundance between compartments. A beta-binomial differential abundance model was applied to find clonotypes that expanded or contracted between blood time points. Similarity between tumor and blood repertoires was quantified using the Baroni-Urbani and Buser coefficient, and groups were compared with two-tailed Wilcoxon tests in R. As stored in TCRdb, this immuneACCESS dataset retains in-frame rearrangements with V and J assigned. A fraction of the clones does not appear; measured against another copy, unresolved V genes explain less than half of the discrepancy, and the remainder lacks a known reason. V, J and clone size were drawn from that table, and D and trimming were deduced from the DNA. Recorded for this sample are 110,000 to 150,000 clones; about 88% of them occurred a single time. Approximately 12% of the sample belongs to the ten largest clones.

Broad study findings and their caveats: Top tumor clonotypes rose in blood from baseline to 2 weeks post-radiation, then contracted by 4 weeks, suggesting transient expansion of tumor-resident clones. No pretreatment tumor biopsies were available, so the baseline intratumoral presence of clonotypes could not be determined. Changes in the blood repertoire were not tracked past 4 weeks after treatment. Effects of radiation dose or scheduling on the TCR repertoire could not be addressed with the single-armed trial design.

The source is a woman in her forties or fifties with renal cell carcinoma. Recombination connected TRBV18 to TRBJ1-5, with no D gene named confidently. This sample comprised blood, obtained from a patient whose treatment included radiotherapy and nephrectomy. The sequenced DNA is TGTGCCAGCTCACGGGAACGGGACAATCAGCCCCAGCATTTT. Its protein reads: CASSRERDNQPQHF.